Listed below are T cell receptor beta chains from one sample, sequenced in a study of graft-versus-host responses after intestinal transplantation. The method was immunoSEQ multiplex PCR; TCRdb's version includes in-frame clones alone and lacks a portion of them. The sample includes roughly 18,000 clones, 35% to 40% of them seen just once. The material was alloreactive CD4+ T cells from a mixed lymphocyte reaction culture, obtained before intestinal transplant. The receptors originated from a human patient who received an intestinal transplant. CDR3s include the opening cysteine and the closing phenylalanine or tryptophan. The D gene is left open where the match is weak. Only some rows state a clone size, as once, few, many or a class for expanded clones.

D gene | clone size | J gene | V gene | CDR3 DNA | CDR3 protein
- | - | TRBJ2-3 | TRBV5-1 | TGCGCCAGCAGCGCCGAGGATACGCAGTATTTT | CASSAEDTQYF
- | few | TRBJ1-6 | TRBV9 | TGTGCCAGCAGCCCAACGACAGGATCTGTTTCACCCCTCCACTTT | CASSPTTGSVSPLHF
TRBD2 | - | TRBJ2-1 | TRBV6-6 | TGTGCCAGCAGCCCTTGGGGGAGGGGCAATGAGCAGTTCTTC | CASSPWGRGNEQFF
- | many | TRBJ2-5 | TRBV9 | TGTGCCAGCAGCGTAGGGAGGGGGGCTGGGGTAGAGACCCAGTACTTC | CASSVGRGAGVETQYF
TRBD1 | - | TRBJ2-7 | TRBV11-3 | TGTGCCAGCAGCTCGCTCCGACAGGGTACCGAGCAGTACTTC | CASSSLRQGTEQYF
TRBD1 | - | TRBJ2-1 | TRBV5-1 | TGCGCCAGCTGGACAGGGGGAAACAATGAGCAGTTCTTC | CASWTGGNNEQFF
- | - | TRBJ1-4 | TRBV7-6 | TGTGCCAGCAGCTTAGCAAGGGGAAGGAAACTGTTTTTT | CASSLARGRKLFF
TRBD2 | - | TRBJ2-3 | TRBV5-1 | TGCGCCAGCAGCTTGGCCCCCGGGGGGTCCCCCACAGATACGCAGTATTTT | CASSLAPGGSPTDTQYF
- | - | TRBJ2-5 | TRBV5-1 | TGCGCCAGCAGCTATAAAGAGACCCAGTACTTC | CASSYKETQYF
- | - | TRBJ2-5 | TRBV5-1 | TGCGCCAGCAGCTTGGTAGGGTTACTTAAAGAGACCCAGTACTTC | CASSLVGLLKETQYF
- | - | TRBJ2-3 | TRBV29-1 | TGCAGCGTTGGCCTCGGCTACACAGATACGCAGTATTTT | CSVGLGYTDTQYF
- | few | TRBJ1-5 | TRBV19 | TGTGCCAGTAGTATATGGGGGGACCAGCCCCAGCATTTT | CASSIWGDQPQHF
- | few | TRBJ1-5 | TRBV6-5 | TGTGCCAGCAGCACATATAGCAATCAGCCCCAGCATTTT | CASSTYSNQPQHF
- | few | TRBJ1-3 | TRBV15 | TGTGCCACCAGCACCAGAGGGGGGAACACCATATATTTT | CATSTRGGNTIYF
- | - | TRBJ2-7 | TRBV18 | TGTGCCAGCTCACAACAGGGCGGAAGCTCCTACGAGCAGTACTTC | CASSQQGGSSYEQYF
TRBD1 | - | TRBJ2-7 | TRBV14 | TGTGCCAGCAGCCATTTAGGACAGGGGTTCTACGAGCAGTACTTC | CASSHLGQGFYEQYF
- | - | TRBJ2-3 | TRBV7-2 | TGTGCCAGCAGCTTGGTGGGGTTGAATTTGGATACGCAGTATTTT | CASSLVGLNLDTQYF
- | few | TRBJ1-1 | TRBV10-2 | TGCGCCAGCAGGCAGGGGAACACTGAAGCTTTCTTT | CASRQGNTEAFF
- | - | TRBJ2-4 | TRBV4-1 | TGCGCCAGCAGCCAAGATAACATTCAGTACTTC | CASSQDNIQYF
- | - | TRBJ2-2 | TRBV19 | TGTGCCAGTAGTATAGACAGGGTGACCGGGGAGCTGTTTTTT | CASSIDRVTGELFF
- | - | TRBJ2-7 | TRBV11-2 | TGTGCCAGCAGCTTATTTTGGACCTACGAGCAGTACTTC | CASSLFWTYEQYF
TRBD1 | - | TRBJ1-2 | TRBV19 | TGTGCCAGTTTAACCGCCTCCGGGACAGGGGTTGGCTACACCTTC | CASLTASGTGVGYTF
- | few | TRBJ2-5 | TRBV5-6 | TGTGCCAGCAGCTTGAAAGGGACCCAGTACTTC | CASSLKGTQYF
TRBD1 | - | TRBJ2-1 | TRBV2 | TGTGCCACCCAGGGACAGAGCTACAATGAGCAGTTCTTC | CATQGQSYNEQFF
- | - | TRBJ2-7 | TRBV20-1 | TGCAGTGCTATAAACAGGCTCGAGCAGTACTTC | CSAINRLEQYF
- | - | TRBJ1-1 | TRBV7-9 | TGTGCCAGCAGCTTAGAGTTTGGCAGGGGGAACACTGAAGCTTTCTTT | CASSLEFGRGNTEAFF
TRBD1 | - | TRBJ1-5 | TRBV6-1 | TGTGCCAGCAGTGAAAGACCCGGACAGGGTTCGGATCAGCCCCAGCATTTT | CASSERPGQGSDQPQHF
- | - | TRBJ2-5 | TRBV5-8 | TGTGCCAGCAGCTTGGCCAACAGACAAGAGACCCAGTACTTC | CASSLANRQETQYF
- | few | TRBJ1-6 | TRBV19 | TGTGCCAGTAGTATCGGTCAGATAAATTCACCCCTCCACTTT | CASSIGQINSPLHF
- | - | TRBJ2-7 | TRBV15 | TGTGCCACCAGCCCCGGGCCTAAGGGCGACGAGCAGTACTTC | CATSPGPKGDEQYF
- | - | TRBJ2-5 | TRBV6-1 | TGTGCCAGCAGTGAAAACGGTGCTGTTCAGGAGACCCAGTACTTC | CASSENGAVQETQYF
- | - | TRBJ2-5 | TRBV5-4 | TGTGCCAGCAGCTTGGATGGCGGGGGCCCTCAAGAGACCCAGTACTTC | CASSLDGGGPQETQYF
- | - | TRBJ2-2 | TRBV18 | TGTGCCAGCCTAGGGATCGCGAACACCGGGGAGCTGTTTTTT | CASLGIANTGELFF
- | - | TRBJ1-1 | TRBV28 | TGTGCCGTCATAGGGACACGCACTGAAGCTTTCTTT | CAVIGTRTEAFF
- | - | TRBJ1-5 | TRBV6-5 | TGTGCCAGCAGACAGGGCGGATACAATCAGCCCCAGCATTTT | CASRQGGYNQPQHF
TRBD1 | - | TRBJ2-7 | TRBV18 | TGTGCCAGCTCACTGAGACAGGGGGGAAACTACGAGCAGTACTTC | CASSLRQGGNYEQYF
- | few | TRBJ2-1 | TRBV7-9 | TGTGCCAGCAGCTTAGGCTACTACTCCTACAATGAGCAGTTCTTC | CASSLGYYSYNEQFF
- | once | TRBJ2-6 | TRBV10-3 | TGTGCCATCAGTGAGTGGGAGGCCAACGTCCTGACTTTC | CAISEWEANVLTF
TRBD1 | - | TRBJ1-2 | TRBV5-4 | TGTGCCAGCAGCTTGGCAGGACAGGGAGGACGGTATGGCTACACCTTC | CASSLAGQGGRYGYTF
- | - | TRBJ1-4 | TRBV5-5 | TGTGCCAGCAGCTACGGTGAAAAACTGTTTTTT | CASSYGEKLFF
- | - | TRBJ1-1 | TRBV27 | TGTGCCAGCACCCCAGGGAGTGAGAACACTGAAGCTTTCTTT | CASTPGSENTEAFF
- | - | TRBJ1-2 | TRBV5-1 | TGCGCCAGCAGCCGGGACCGGTTAATCTATGGCTACACCTTC | CASSRDRLIYGYTF
- | medium-sized | TRBJ1-2 | TRBV1 | TGCACCAGCAGCCCTCCCTACGGAGGACAGCAACAACTCTTAGGTGGCTACACCTTC | CTSSPPYGGQQQLLGGYTF
- | few | TRBJ1-2 | TRBV5-1 | TGCGCCAGCAGCTTTGGGGGACAAACGACCTTCAGCTACACCTTC | CASSFGGQTTFSYTF
- | - | TRBJ1-5 | TRBV7-2 | TGTGCCAGCAGCGTTCGAGTAGGCAATCAGCCCCAGCATTTT | CASSVRVGNQPQHF